The entry below gives a single TCR beta chain sequence along with its context. The data are from a study of CD8 T cells in Susac syndrome. Study-level information: Of the sequenced Susac syndrome patients, over 5 had active disease and 8 or 9 were in remission. When blood was drawn, patients with Susac syndrome were on intravenous immunoglobulin alone, on corticosteroids, or therapy-naive.

An input of about 0.5 to 1 ug of RNA was subjected to reverse transcription using random hexamers. immunoSEQ multiplex PCR amplified TCR beta CDR3 across 54 Vbeta, 13 Jbeta. TCRdb reprocessed the immunoSEQ multiplex PCR reads via MiXCR and lists one record per CDR3 protein. The sample consists of about 180,000 distinct CDR3 sequences, under 95% of them appearing once. CDR1 is LGHDT, CDR2 YNNKEL, per germline (reference sequence). The CDR3 totals 13 residues. Trimming cost V 0 bases and J 10 bases, with 10 bases left between them. This receptor was taken from a human donor with Susac syndrome. The chain has TRBV3-1 and TRBJ2-4, with D possibly being TRBD2 (6 bases). Specimen: CD4+ T cells from PBMCs. CDR3 DNA: TGTGCCAGCAGCCAAGAACGAAGCGGGATTCAGTACTTC. Protein product: CASSQERSGIQYF.